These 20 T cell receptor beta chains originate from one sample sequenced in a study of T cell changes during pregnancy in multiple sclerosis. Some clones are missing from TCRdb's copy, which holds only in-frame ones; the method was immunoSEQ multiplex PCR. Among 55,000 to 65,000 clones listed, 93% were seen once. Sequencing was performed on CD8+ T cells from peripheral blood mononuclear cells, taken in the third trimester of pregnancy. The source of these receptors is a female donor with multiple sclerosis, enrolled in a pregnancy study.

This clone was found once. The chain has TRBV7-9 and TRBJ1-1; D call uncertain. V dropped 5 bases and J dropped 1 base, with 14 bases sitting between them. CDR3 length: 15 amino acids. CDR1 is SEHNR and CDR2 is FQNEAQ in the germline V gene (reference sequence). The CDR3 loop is CASSRADSWNTEAFF. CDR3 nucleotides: TGTGCCAGCAGCCGAGCTGACTCGTGGAACACTGAAGCTTTCTTT.

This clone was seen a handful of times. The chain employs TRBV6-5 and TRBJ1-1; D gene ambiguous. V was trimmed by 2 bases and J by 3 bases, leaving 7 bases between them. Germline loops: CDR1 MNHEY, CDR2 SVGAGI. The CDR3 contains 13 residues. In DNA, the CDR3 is TGTGCCAGCAGTTACGGTCTACACACTGAAGCTTTCTTT. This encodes CASSYGLHTEAFF.

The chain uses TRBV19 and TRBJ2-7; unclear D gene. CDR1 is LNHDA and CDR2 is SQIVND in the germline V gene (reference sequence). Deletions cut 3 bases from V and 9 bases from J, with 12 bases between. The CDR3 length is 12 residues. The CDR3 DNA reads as TGTGCCAGTAGTATTGACAAAACCCGGCAGTACTTC. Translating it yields CASSIDKTRQYF.

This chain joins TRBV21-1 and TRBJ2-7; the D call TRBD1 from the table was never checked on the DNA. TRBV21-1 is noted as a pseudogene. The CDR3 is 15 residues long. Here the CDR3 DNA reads TGTGCCAGCAGCAAAGGTTGGCAGGCGTCCTACGAGCAGTACTTC. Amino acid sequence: CASSKGWQASYEQYF.

In DNA form, the CDR3 reads TGTGCCAGCAGCTTGACAGGGCTTGGTACTGAAGCTTTCTTT. The encoded protein is CASSLTGLGTEAFF. This sequence joins TRBV7-8 and TRBJ1-1; 7 bases are shared with TRBD1. Germline values: CDR1 SGHVS, CDR2 FQNEAQ. CDR3 length: 14 amino acids. The V and J ends lost 3 bases and 5 bases, in that order; junction bases with no gene match: 6.

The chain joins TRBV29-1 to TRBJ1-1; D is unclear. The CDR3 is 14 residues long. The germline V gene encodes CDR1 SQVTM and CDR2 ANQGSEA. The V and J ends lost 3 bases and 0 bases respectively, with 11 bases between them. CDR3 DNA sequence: TGCAGCGTTGAGGGCATGGGAGTGAACACTGAAGCTTTCTTT. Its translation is CSVEGMGVNTEAFF.

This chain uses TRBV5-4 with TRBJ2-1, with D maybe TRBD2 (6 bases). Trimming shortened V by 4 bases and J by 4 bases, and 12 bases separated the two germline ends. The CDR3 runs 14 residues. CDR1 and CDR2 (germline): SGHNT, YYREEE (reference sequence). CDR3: CASSGGGGYNEQFF. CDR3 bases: TGTGCCAGCAGCGGGGGAGGCGGATACAATGAGCAGTTCTTC.

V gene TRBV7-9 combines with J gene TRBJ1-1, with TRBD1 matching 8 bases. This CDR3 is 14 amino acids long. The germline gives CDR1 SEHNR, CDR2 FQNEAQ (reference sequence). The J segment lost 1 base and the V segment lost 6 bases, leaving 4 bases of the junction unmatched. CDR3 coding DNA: TGTGCCAGCAGACGACAGGGGTGGAACACTGAAGCTTTCTTT. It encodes CASRRQGWNTEAFF.

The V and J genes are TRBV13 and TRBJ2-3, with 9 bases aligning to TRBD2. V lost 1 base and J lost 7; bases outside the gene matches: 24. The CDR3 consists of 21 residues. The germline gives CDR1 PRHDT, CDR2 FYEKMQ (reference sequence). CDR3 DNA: TGTGCCAGCAGCTTAGAAAATGGGGAGGTTTTGCGCGGGAGGGCCATGAATACGCAGTATTTT. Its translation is CASSLENGEVLRGRAMNTQYF.

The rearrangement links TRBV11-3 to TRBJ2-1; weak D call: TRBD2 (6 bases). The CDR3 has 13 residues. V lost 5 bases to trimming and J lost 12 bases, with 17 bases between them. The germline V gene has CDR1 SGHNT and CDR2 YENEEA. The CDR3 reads CASSVSGGIGQFF. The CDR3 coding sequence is TGTGCCAGCAGCGTATCGGGCGGGATAGGGCAGTTCTTC. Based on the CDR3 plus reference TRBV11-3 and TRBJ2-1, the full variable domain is EAGVVQSPRYKIIEKKQPVAFWCNPISGHNTLYWYLQNLGQGPELLIRYENEEAVDDSQLPKDRFSAERLKGVDSTLKIQPAELGDSAVYLCASSVSGGIGQFFGPGTRLTVL.

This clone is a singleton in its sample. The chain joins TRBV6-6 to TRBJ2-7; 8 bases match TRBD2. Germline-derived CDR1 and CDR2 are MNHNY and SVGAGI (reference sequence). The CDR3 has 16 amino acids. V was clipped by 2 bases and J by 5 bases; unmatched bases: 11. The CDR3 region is CASSYRVSGRADEQYF. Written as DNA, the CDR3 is TGTGCCAGCAGTTACAGAGTTTCCGGGAGGGCCGACGAGCAGTACTTC.

The CDR3 reads CASSPADRGNEQFF. CDR3 sequence (DNA): TGTGCCAGCAGCCCAGCGGACCGGGGGAATGAGCAGTTCTTC. V gene TRBV7-6 combines with J gene TRBJ2-1; D possibly corresponds to TRBD2 (6 bases). This CDR3 comprises 14 residues. The germline V gene has CDR1 SGHVS and CDR2 FNYEAQ. Trimming removed 5 bases from V and 7 bases from J, with 15 bases in between.

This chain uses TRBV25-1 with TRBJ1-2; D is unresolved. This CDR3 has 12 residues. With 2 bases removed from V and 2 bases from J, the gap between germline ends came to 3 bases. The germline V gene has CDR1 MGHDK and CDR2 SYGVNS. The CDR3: CASSEQNYGYTF. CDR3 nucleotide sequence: TGTGCCAGCAGTGAACAGAACTATGGCTACACCTTC.

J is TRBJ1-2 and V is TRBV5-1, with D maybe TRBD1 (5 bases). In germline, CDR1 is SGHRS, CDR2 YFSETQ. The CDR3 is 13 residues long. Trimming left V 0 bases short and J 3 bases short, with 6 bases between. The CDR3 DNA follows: TGCGCCAGCAGCTTGGAGGGGCACTATGGCTACACCTTC. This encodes CASSLEGHYGYTF.

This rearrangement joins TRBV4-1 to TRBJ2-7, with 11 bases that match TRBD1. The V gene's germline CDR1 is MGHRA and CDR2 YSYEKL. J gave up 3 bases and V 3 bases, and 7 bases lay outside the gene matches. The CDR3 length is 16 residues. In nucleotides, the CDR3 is TGCGCCAGCAGCCACGGCCGGGACAGGGGGGGCTACGAGCAGTACTTC. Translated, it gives CASSHGRDRGGYEQYF.

The CDR3 loop reads CASSTQGQETQYF. The CDR3 region has the DNA TGTGCCAGCAGCACACAGGGTCAAGAGACCCAGTACTTC. The V and J genes are TRBV7-8 and TRBJ2-5; possibly TRBD1 for D (6 bases). Germline V gives CDR1 SGHVS, CDR2 FQNEAQ. The CDR3 runs 13 residues. The V and J ends lost 5 bases and 2 bases respectively, with 9 bases between them. The entire variable domain, with the rest obtained from reference TRBV7-8 and TRBJ2-5, is as follows: GAGVSQSPRYKVAKRGQDVALRCDPISGHVSLFWYQQALGQGPEFLTYFQNEAQLDKSGLPSDRFFAERPEGSVSTLKIQRTQQEDSAVYLCASSTQGQETQYFGPGTRLLVL.

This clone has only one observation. For the CDR3, the DNA is TGTGCCAGTAGTACCCCAAGGACAGGGCACACCTTC. Protein: CASSTPRTGHTF. V and J are TRBV19 and TRBJ1-2, with TRBD1 identical over 8 bases. Per germline, CDR1 LNHDA and CDR2 SQIVND (reference sequence). The CDR3 consists of 12 residues. Germline trimming cut 4 bases from V and 12 bases from J; bases unmatched to any gene: 7.

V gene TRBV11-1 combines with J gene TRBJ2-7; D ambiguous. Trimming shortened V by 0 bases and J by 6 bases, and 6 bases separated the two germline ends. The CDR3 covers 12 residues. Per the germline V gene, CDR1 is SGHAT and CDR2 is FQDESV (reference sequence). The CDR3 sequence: CASSLAPGEQYF. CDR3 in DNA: TGTGCCAGCAGCTTAGCGCCGGGCGAGCAGTACTTC. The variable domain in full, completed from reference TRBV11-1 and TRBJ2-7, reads EAEVAQSPRYKITEKSQAVAFWCDPISGHATLYWYRQILGQGPELLVQFQDESVVDDSQLPKDRFSAERLKGVDSTLKIQPAELGDSAMYLCASSLAPGEQYFGPGTRLTVT.

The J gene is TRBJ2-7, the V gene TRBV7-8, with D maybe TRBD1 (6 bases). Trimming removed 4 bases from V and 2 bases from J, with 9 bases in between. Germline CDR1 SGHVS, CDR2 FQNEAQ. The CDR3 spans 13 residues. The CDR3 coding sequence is TGTGCCAGCAGCTCAACAGGGACCTACGAGCAGTACTTC. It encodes CASSSTGTYEQYF.

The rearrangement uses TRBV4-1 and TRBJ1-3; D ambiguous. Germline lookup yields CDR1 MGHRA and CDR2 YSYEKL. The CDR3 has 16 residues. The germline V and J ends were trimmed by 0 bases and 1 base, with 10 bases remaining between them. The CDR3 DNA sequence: TGCGCCAGCAGCCAAGAAGTGCGGGGTTCTGGAAACACCATATATTTT. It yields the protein CASSQEVRGSGNTIYF.